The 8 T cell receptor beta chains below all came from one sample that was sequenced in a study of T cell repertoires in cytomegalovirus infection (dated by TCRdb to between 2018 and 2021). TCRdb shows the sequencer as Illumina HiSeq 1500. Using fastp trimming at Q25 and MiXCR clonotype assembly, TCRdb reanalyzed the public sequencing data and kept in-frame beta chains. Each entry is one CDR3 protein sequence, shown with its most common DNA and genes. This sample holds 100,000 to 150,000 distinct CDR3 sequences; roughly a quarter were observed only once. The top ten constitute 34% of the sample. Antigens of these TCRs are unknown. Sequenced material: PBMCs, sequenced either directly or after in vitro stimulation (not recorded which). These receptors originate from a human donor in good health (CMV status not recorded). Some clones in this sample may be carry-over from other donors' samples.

The CDR3 DNA reads as TGTGCCAGCAGCTTGGGTGCGAGGGAGGTAAAGACCCAGTACTTC. Its protein product is CASSLGAREVKTQYF. The gene calls are TRBV5-4 and TRBJ2-5; tentatively, D is TRBD2 (6 bases). Germline-derived CDR1 and CDR2 are SGHNT and YYREEE (reference sequence). The V and J ends lost 0 bases and 6 bases respectively, with 15 bases between them. The CDR3 extends over 15 amino acids.

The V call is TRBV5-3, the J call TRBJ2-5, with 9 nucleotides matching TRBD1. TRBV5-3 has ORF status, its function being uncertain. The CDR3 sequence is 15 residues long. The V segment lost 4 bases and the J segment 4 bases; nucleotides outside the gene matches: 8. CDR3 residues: CARSPGTGKGETQYF. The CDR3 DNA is TGTGCCAGAAGCCCGGGGACAGGGAAGGGAGAGACCCAGTACTTC.

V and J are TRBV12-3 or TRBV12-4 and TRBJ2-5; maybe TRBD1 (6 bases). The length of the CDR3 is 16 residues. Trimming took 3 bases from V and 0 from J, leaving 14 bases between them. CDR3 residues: CASSFRDTWYQETQYF. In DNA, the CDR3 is TGTGCCAGCAGTTTCCGGGACACTTGGTACCAAGAGACCCAGTACTTC.

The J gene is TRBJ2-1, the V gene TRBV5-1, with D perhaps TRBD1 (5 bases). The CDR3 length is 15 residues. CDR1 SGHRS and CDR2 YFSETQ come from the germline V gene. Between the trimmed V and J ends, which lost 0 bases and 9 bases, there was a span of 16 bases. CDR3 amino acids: CASSLVPGWKGEQFF. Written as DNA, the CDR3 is TGCGCCAGCAGCTTGGTCCCAGGGTGGAAAGGTGAGCAGTTCTTC.

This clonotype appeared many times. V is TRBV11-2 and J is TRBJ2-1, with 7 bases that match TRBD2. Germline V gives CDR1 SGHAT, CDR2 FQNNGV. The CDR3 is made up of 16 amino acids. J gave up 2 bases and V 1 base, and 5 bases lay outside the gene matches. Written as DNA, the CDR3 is TGTGCCAGCAGCTTAGGGGGGGGGACTACCTACAATGAGCAGTTCTTC. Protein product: CASSLGGGTTYNEQFF.

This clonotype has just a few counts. The CDR3 nucleotides are TGTGCCAGCAGCTTAGAGGGACTTAAGCAGTTCTTC. Translated, it gives CASSLEGLKQFF. This chain connects TRBV11-3 to TRBJ2-1; possibly TRBD2 for D (6 bases). The length of the CDR3 is 12 residues. V lost 0 bases, J lost 11 bases, and 8 bases lay in between. CDR1 SGHNT and CDR2 YENEEA come from the germline V gene.

CDR3 amino acids: CASSKRPGLGETQYF. The DNA for the CDR3 is TGTGCCAGCAGTAAACGACCCGGGTTGGGGGAGACCCAGTACTTC. The chain uses TRBV6-5 and TRBJ2-5; D gene unclear. The CDR3 is 15 residues long. V lost 5 bases and J 5 bases, leaving 18 bases between the germline ends. Germline CDR1 reads MNHEY; CDR2 reads SVGAGI.

Here the CDR3 reads CSVVWRTDTQYF. In DNA, the CDR3 is TGCAGCGTTGTTTGGCGCACAGATACGCAGTATTTT. The chain joins TRBV29-1 to TRBJ2-3; D not certain. The V and J ends lost 4 bases and 1 base respectively, with 6 bases between them. The CDR3 sequence is 12 residues long. Germline lookup yields CDR1 SQVTM and CDR2 ANQGSEA.